This T cell receptor (beta chain) was sequenced for a study of sequential checkpoint blockade in melanoma. Study context: Patients were randomized 1:1 to nivolumab-then-ipilimumab or ipilimumab-then-nivolumab first-line. Both treatment sequences were followed by maintenance nivolumab.

Described treatment: randomized to nivolumab then ipilimumab (arm A) or the reverse (arm B). PBMC sorting kept live CD3+CD8+ cells without CD19 or CD56. TCRdb's table, derived via immunoSEQ multiplex PCR, lists solely in-frame clones and lacks some. Of some 26,000 clones in the sample, roughly 73% were seen once. The germline V gene has CDR1 SEHNR and CDR2 FQNEAQ (reference sequence). The CDR3 is 13 amino acids. This sequence was found in a human donor with melanoma. Sequenced here: CD8+ T cells sorted from blood (inferred from file names), sampled from a patient given nivolumab and ipilimumab in sequence. The chain uses TRBV7-9 and TRBJ2-1; D assignment may be TRBD1 or TRBD2 (5 bases each). This chain's CDR3 is CASAQGWDNEQFF. For the CDR3, the DNA is TGTGCTAGCGCCCAGGGCTGGGACAATGAGCAGTTCTTC.